The T cell receptor beta chain described here comes from a study of OX40 agonist ivuxolimab in advanced cancers. Turning to the study itself: Intravenous ivuxolimab was administered to patients every 2 weeks at 0.01 to 10 mg/kg. A history of anti-PD-1, anti-PD-L1 or anti-CTLA-4 therapy was acceptable, and roughly 40% had some.

The study's findings and limits: Partly responding patients at 0.1-3.0 mg/kg showed some of the smallest clonal expansion.

Measured with immunoSEQ multiplex PCR; TCRdb has only the in-frame clones, and not every one. The sample has about 30,000 clones; less than 80% are singletons. V was shortened by 2 bases and J by 8 bases, with 12 bases between the two germline ends. The germline CDR1 and CDR2 sequences are SGHTA and FQGNSA. CDR3 size: 13 residues. Remarks on this clone: The antigen is unknown.

V gene TRBV7-2 combines with J gene TRBJ1-2; D not certain. This sample comprised CD4+ or CD8+ T cells sorted from blood, obtained in a trial of the OX40 agonist ivuxolimab. The sequence came from an adult with an advanced solid tumor such as melanoma, head and neck, liver or kidney cancer. The DNA of the CDR3 is TGTGCCAGCAGCTTATTGGTTGCGGGCGGCTACACCTTC. Residues: CASSLLVAGGYTF.